Listed below are T cell receptor beta chains from one sample, sequenced in a study of tumor-infiltrating T cells and Merkel cell polyomavirus. Sequencing was performed with immunoSEQ multiplex PCR; in TCRdb, only in-frame clones are kept and a portion is missing. The data show around 25,000 clones, about 85% seen once. The sequenced sample consisted of lymph node tissue. The receptors stem from a middle-aged man with Merkel cell carcinoma. The CDR3 runs from the conserved cysteine through the conserved F or W. The D gene is left open where the match is weak. Clone size is stated in some rows and not others, as once, few, many or a class when expanded.

size: NA
D: TRBD1
J: TRBJ1-5
V: TRBV7-8
DNA: TGTGCCAGCAGCTTACAGGGGGCAGGGAATCAGCCCCAGCATTTT
CDR3: CASSLQGAGNQPQHF

size: NA
D: TRBD1
J: TRBJ2-7
V: TRBV5-6
DNA: TGTGCCAGCAGCTTACTGGGACAGGGGAGGGGCGAGCAGTACTTC
CDR3: CASSLLGQGRGEQYF

size: NA
D: NA
J: TRBJ2-1
V: TRBV7-7
DNA: TGTGCTAGCGGAGAGAGCTCCTACAATGAGCAGTTCTTC
CDR3: CASGESSYNEQFF

size: few
D: TRBD2
J: TRBJ2-1
V: TRBV4-3
DNA: TGCGCCAGCAGCCAATCTCCTAGCGGGGGGGCCGGCTACAATGAGCAGTTCTTC
CDR3: CASSQSPSGGAGYNEQFF

size: NA
D: TRBD1
J: TRBJ1-5
V: TRBV10-3
DNA: TGTGCCATCAGTGAGTCAGCGGGACAGGGGGCCAATCAGCCCCAGCATTTT
CDR3: CAISESAGQGANQPQHF

size: NA
D: TRBD1
J: TRBJ1-1
V: TRBV11-2
DNA: TGTGCCAGCAGCCCATTCCAGGGGGTCGGGATGAACACTGAAGCTTTCTTT
CDR3: CASSPFQGVGMNTEAFF

size: NA
D: NA
J: TRBJ2-2
V: TRBV9
DNA: TGTGCCAGCAGCGTAGCCCCTTACACCGGGGAGCTGTTTTTT
CDR3: CASSVAPYTGELFF

size: once
D: TRBD1
J: TRBJ1-5
V: TRBV9
DNA: TGTGCCAGCAGCGTAGGGGACAGGGGTCAGCCCCAGCATTTT
CDR3: CASSVGDRGQPQHF

size: NA
D: TRBD1
J: TRBJ1-6
V: TRBV6-5
DNA: TGTGCCAGCAGTTACTCCCAGGGGGGTAATTCACCCCTCCACTTT
CDR3: CASSYSQGGNSPLHF

size: NA
D: NA
J: TRBJ1-6
V: TRBV4-3
DNA: TGCGCCAGCAGCCAAGGGGCCAGGGGAGACAATTCACCCCTCCACTTT
CDR3: CASSQGARGDNSPLHF

size: NA
D: TRBD1
J: TRBJ1-2
V: TRBV5-4
DNA: TGTGCCAGCACTACTCGACAGGGTGGAGGCTACACCTTC
CDR3: CASTTRQGGGYTF

size: NA
D: NA
J: TRBJ2-7
V: TRBV4-3
DNA: TGCGCCAGCAGCCAGGGGGGGAGGGGGTACGAGCAGTACTTC
CDR3: CASSQGGRGYEQYF

size: NA
D: TRBD2
J: TRBJ2-1
V: TRBV19
DNA: TGTGCCAGTAACCTAGGACTAGCGGGCAATGAGCAGTTCTTC
CDR3: CASNLGLAGNEQFF

size: NA
D: TRBD2
J: TRBJ2-1
V: TRBV7-2
DNA: TGTGCCAGCAGCTTGGGGACTAGCGGGAGGGCCGGTGAGCAGTTCTTC
CDR3: CASSLGTSGRAGEQFF

size: NA
D: TRBD2
J: TRBJ2-5
V: TRBV19
DNA: TGTGCCAGTAGTATATCGGGAGGGGTAAAGACCCAGTACTTC
CDR3: CASSISGGVKTQYF

size: NA
D: NA
J: TRBJ1-6
V: TRBV23-1
DNA: TGCGCCAGCAGTCAACATTCAACCCTCCACTTT
CDR3: CASSQHSTLHF

size: NA
D: TRBD2
J: TRBJ2-7
V: TRBV6-1
DNA: TGTGCCAGCAGTGAAGCGGTAGCGGGAACCTCTACGGAGCAGTACTTC
CDR3: CASSEAVAGTSTEQYF

size: once
D: NA
J: TRBJ1-5
V: TRBV5-1
DNA: TGCGCCAGCAGCCCAGGACAGACTAATCAGCCCCAGCATTTT
CDR3: CASSPGQTNQPQHF

size: NA
D: TRBD1
J: TRBJ1-1
V: TRBV19
DNA: TGTGCCAGTAGTAGCCGGGACAGGGGTGAAGCTTTCTTT
CDR3: CASSSRDRGEAFF

size: NA
D: TRBD1
J: TRBJ2-7
V: TRBV30
DNA: TGTGCTGGGAGGACAGGGGTACGCTACGAGCAGTACTTC
CDR3: CAGRTGVRYEQYF

size: NA
D: NA
J: TRBJ1-5
V: TRBV7-7
DNA: TGTGCTAGCAGCTCCGCGATCACCCGGGATCAGCCCCAGCATTTT
CDR3: CASSSAITRDQPQHF

size: NA
D: NA
J: TRBJ1-3
V: TRBV6-6
DNA: TGTGCCAGCAGTCCCACGGTGGACACCATATATTTT
CDR3: CASSPTVDTIYF

size: NA
D: NA
J: TRBJ1-1
V: TRBV7-2
DNA: TGTGCCAGCAGCTTCTTTCTCTCTCTCTCAAAAGGGGACACTGAAGCTTTCTTT
CDR3: CASSFFLSLSKGDTEAFF

size: NA
D: TRBD2
J: TRBJ2-3
V: TRBV5-4
DNA: TGTGCCAGCAGCATAGGACTAGCGACCAGCACAGATACGCAGTATTTT
CDR3: CASSIGLATSTDTQYF

size: NA
D: NA
J: TRBJ2-3
V: TRBV29-1
DNA: TGCAGCGTTGCCGGACTGGTCGCAGATACGCAGTATTTT
CDR3: CSVAGLVADTQYF

size: NA
D: TRBD2
J: TRBJ2-7
V: TRBV4-2
DNA: TGTGCCAGCAGCCCGGTACCTAGCGGGAGGGGAGCCTACGAGCAGTACTTC
CDR3: CASSPVPSGRGAYEQYF

size: NA
D: TRBD1
J: TRBJ2-7
V: TRBV5-1
DNA: TGCGCCAGCAGCTCGGGACAGGGGAGGGACGAGCAGTACTTC
CDR3: CASSSGQGRDEQYF

size: NA
D: TRBD2
J: TRBJ2-3
V: TRBV2
DNA: TGTGCCAGCAGACCGTGGGCGGGAGGGAGCACAGATACGCAGTATTTT
CDR3: CASRPWAGGSTDTQYF

size: once
D: TRBD1
J: TRBJ1-4
V: TRBV9
DNA: TGTGCCAGCGGTTCGAGGGGACAGACTAATGAAAAACTGTTTTTT
CDR3: CASGSRGQTNEKLFF

size: few
D: NA
J: TRBJ1-2
V: TRBV29-1
DNA: TGCAGCGTAGAGGACAGCAGGGGCAGCTACACCTTC
CDR3: CSVEDSRGSYTF

size: few
D: NA
J: TRBJ1-1
V: TRBV30
DNA: TGTGCCTGGAGAAAAACTGGCACTGAAGCTTTCTTT
CDR3: CAWRKTGTEAFF

size: NA
D: TRBD1
J: TRBJ2-1
V: TRBV28
DNA: TGTGCCAGCAGGGGGATCCGGGGACAGGGGTTTCACAATGAGCAGTTCTTC
CDR3: CASRGIRGQGFHNEQFF

size: NA
D: NA
J: TRBJ2-2
V: TRBV7-2
DNA: TGTGCCAGCAGTCAGTACACCGGGGAGCTGTTTTTT
CDR3: CASSQYTGELFF

size: NA
D: TRBD1
J: TRBJ2-3
V: TRBV19
DNA: TGTGCCGCCGGCCCCGGGACAGGCACAGATACGCAGTATTTT
CDR3: CAAGPGTGTDTQYF

size: NA
D: TRBD1
J: TRBJ1-2
V: TRBV7-8
DNA: TGTGCCAGCAGCTTAGCCGTGGACAGGGGGATTCTTGGCTACACCTTC
CDR3: CASSLAVDRGILGYTF

size: NA
D: TRBD1
J: TRBJ1-2
V: TRBV10-3
DNA: TGTGCCATCAGGGAAAGGGACAGGGACGGCCAAGGCTATGGCTACACCTTC
CDR3: CAIRERDRDGQGYGYTF

size: NA
D: NA
J: TRBJ1-1
V: TRBV5-1
DNA: TGCGCCAGCAGCGCGGACAGGAACACTGAAGCTTTCTTT
CDR3: CASSADRNTEAFF

size: NA
D: TRBD2
J: TRBJ2-7
V: TRBV28
DNA: TGTGCCAGCAGTGGGGCGGCTAGCGGTTCCTACGAGCAGTACTTC
CDR3: CASSGAASGSYEQYF

size: NA
D: TRBD2
J: TRBJ2-3
V: TRBV19
DNA: TGTGCCAGTAGTATATTTAGGACTAGCGGGTTGACGCAGTATTTT
CDR3: CASSIFRTSGLTQYF

size: NA
D: TRBD2
J: TRBJ2-2
V: TRBV27
DNA: TGTGCCAGCAGTTGGACTAGCGGGAAGGGCGGGGAGCTGTTTTTT
CDR3: CASSWTSGKGGELFF

size: NA
D: NA
J: TRBJ2-1
V: TRBV13
DNA: TGTGCCAGCAGCTTAATCGGCGGCGGGCGCTCCTACAATGAGCAGTTCTTC
CDR3: CASSLIGGGRSYNEQFF

size: NA
D: TRBD2
J: TRBJ2-5
V: TRBV30
DNA: TGTGCCTGGACTCCCTGGGGAGGGATACAAGAGACCCAGTACTTC
CDR3: CAWTPWGGIQETQYF

size: NA
D: TRBD2
J: TRBJ2-5
V: TRBV5-1
DNA: TGCGCCAGCAGCCGTACTAGCGGGCTGGGCCAAGAGACCCAGTACTTC
CDR3: CASSRTSGLGQETQYF

size: NA
D: TRBD1
J: TRBJ2-7
V: TRBV10-1
DNA: TGCGCCAGCAGACAGGGACAGGGTTACGAGCAGTACTTC
CDR3: CASRQGQGYEQYF

size: NA
D: TRBD1
J: TRBJ2-1
V: TRBV6-5
DNA: TGTGCCAGCAGCCCCGGACAGGGTTACAATGAGCAGTTCTTC
CDR3: CASSPGQGYNEQFF

size: NA
D: NA
J: TRBJ2-1
V: TRBV2
DNA: TGTGCCAGCAGTGACGTAAGGGGATACAATGAGCAGTTCTTC
CDR3: CASSDVRGYNEQFF

size: NA
D: NA
J: TRBJ2-1
V: TRBV4-1
DNA: TGCGCCAGCAGCCAAGAGAGGGAGCAGTTCTTC
CDR3: CASSQEREQFF

size: NA
D: TRBD2
J: TRBJ2-5
V: TRBV9
DNA: TGTGCCAGCAGCTTTCAGATAGCGGGGGGCCAAGAGACCCAGTACTTC
CDR3: CASSFQIAGGQETQYF

size: NA
D: NA
J: TRBJ2-2
V: TRBV5-5
DNA: TGTGCCAGCAGTTTCCCAGGGATAATAAACACCGGGGAGCTGTTTTTT
CDR3: CASSFPGIINTGELFF

size: few
D: NA
J: TRBJ1-4
V: TRBV6-1
DNA: TGTGCCAGCAGTGAAGCAGGGCAGGGGAATGAAAAACTGTTTTTT
CDR3: CASSEAGQGNEKLFF

size: NA
D: TRBD1
J: TRBJ2-7
V: TRBV7-6
DNA: TGTGCCAGCAGCTCGACAGGGGGCCTTACCTACGAGCAGTACTTC
CDR3: CASSSTGGLTYEQYF

size: NA
D: NA
J: TRBJ2-3
V: TRBV29-1
DNA: TGCAGCGTGCGCAGGGAGCAGGGGGGCCCAGATACGCAGTATTTT
CDR3: CSVRREQGGPDTQYF

size: few
D: NA
J: TRBJ1-1
V: TRBV28
DNA: TGTGCCAGCACCGACAGCATTGACACTGAAGCTTTCTTT
CDR3: CASTDSIDTEAFF

size: NA
D: NA
J: TRBJ1-1
V: TRBV5-3
DNA: TGTGCCAGAAGCTTTATTCATTGTAGGAACACTGAAGCTTTCTTT
CDR3: CARSFIHCRNTEAFF

size: NA
D: TRBD1
J: TRBJ2-1
V: TRBV7-8
DNA: TGTGCCAGCAGCTTAGGCTTGGGGATCGGGACAGGGGCGCTGAATGAGCAGTTCTTC
CDR3: CASSLGLGIGTGALNEQFF

size: once
D: NA
J: TRBJ2-7
V: TRBV30
DNA: TGTGCCTGGAGTTCGGACAGCAACTACGAGCAGTACTTC
CDR3: CAWSSDSNYEQYF

size: NA
D: TRBD2
J: TRBJ2-3
V: TRBV7-9
DNA: TGTGCCAGCAGCCCCTGGGGAGCGGGAGGGCTAGATACGCAGTATTTT
CDR3: CASSPWGAGGLDTQYF

size: few
D: NA
J: TRBJ2-3
V: TRBV29-1
DNA: TGCAGCGTTGAAGATTGGGGCTCCATAAGCACAGATACGCAGTATTTT
CDR3: CSVEDWGSISTDTQYF